These T cell receptor beta chains were read from a single sample in a study of cytomegalovirus exposure and HLA in healthy donors. Sequencing used immunoSEQ multiplex PCR; TCRdb keeps in-frame clones, though not all of them. The profile shows approximately 160,000 clones, 82% of them singletons. The sequenced sample consisted of PBMCs. Receptor source: a girl under 18 in good health and CMV-seropositive. Both conserved end residues are part of each CDR3. The order of the fields is clone size, V gene, D gene, J gene, CDR3 protein, CDR3 DNA. D genes are given only for firm matches. The size of a clone is reported for some rows only, either as once, few or many, or as a class for expanded clones.

once	TRBV2	TRBD1	TRBJ2-7	CASSLRTGAGEQYF	TGTGCCAGCAGCCTAAGGACAGGGGCGGGCGAGCAGTACTTC
-	TRBV29-1	TRBD2	TRBJ2-5	CSVVLAGRETQYF	TGCAGCGTTGTACTAGCGGGTCGAGAGACCCAGTACTTC
-	TRBV30	TRBD1	TRBJ2-1	CAWSAGDRGPYNEQFF	TGTGCCTGGAGTGCTGGGGACAGGGGGCCCTACAATGAGCAGTTCTTC
-	TRBV5-3	-	TRBJ1-4	CARSSPPRGNEKLFF	TGTGCCAGAAGCTCCCCCCCCAGGGGCAATGAAAAACTGTTTTTT
-	TRBV7-9	TRBD2	TRBJ2-1	CASKDQLAGTSNEQFF	TGTGCCAGTAAAGATCAACTAGCGGGAACCTCCAATGAGCAGTTCTTC
-	TRBV7-7	TRBD1	TRBJ2-7	CASSPGTDWTPQYF	TGTGCTAGCAGCCCCGGGACAGATTGGACCCCGCAGTACTTC
-	TRBV12-2	-	TRBJ2-7	CASRFETSGRFSYEQYF	TGTGCAAGTCGCTTTGAAACTAGCGGGAGGTTCTCCTACGAGCAGTACTTC
-	TRBV5-1	TRBD1	TRBJ1-4	CASSPDRVGEKLFF	TGCGCCAGCAGCCCAGACAGGGTAGGGGAAAAACTGTTTTTT
-	TRBV5-1	-	TRBJ2-3	CASSLGGQVSDTQYF	TGCGCCAGCAGCTTGGGAGGGCAGGTATCAGATACGCAGTATTTT
-	TRBV11-3	-	TRBJ2-7	CASSLDSGDTSYEQYF	TGTGCCAGCAGCTTAGATTCCGGGGACACTTCCTACGAGCAGTACTTC
few	TRBV13	TRBD2	TRBJ2-3	CASSLRTSGRDTQYF	TGTGCCAGCAGCTTAAGGACTAGCGGGAGGGATACGCAGTATTTT
-	TRBV7-3	TRBD2	TRBJ2-2	CASIRRPPGLAGGAGELFF	TGTGCCAGCATCAGACGGCCTCCGGGACTAGCGGGAGGGGCCGGGGAGCTGTTTTTT
-	TRBV7-8	-	TRBJ1-2	CASSYLGRGVNYGYTF	TGTGCCAGCAGCTACCTGGGGAGGGGGGTGAACTATGGCTACACCTTC
few	TRBV7-3	-	TRBJ2-1	CASSPTGLNEQFF	TGTGCCAGCAGCCCTACAGGGTTGAATGAGCAGTTCTTC
-	TRBV15	-	TRBJ2-5	CATSRDWRVEETQYF	TGTGCCACCAGCAGAGATTGGAGGGTAGAAGAGACCCAGTACTTC
-	TRBV10-2	TRBD1	TRBJ1-1	CASYSDRAEAFF	TGCGCCAGCTATAGCGACAGGGCTGAAGCTTTCTTT
-	TRBV5-4	-	TRBJ1-1	CASSPRDKGNTEAFF	TGTGCCAGCAGCCCTAGGGACAAAGGGAACACTGAAGCTTTCTTT
-	TRBV30	-	TRBJ1-5	CAWNPGSNQPQHF	TGTGCCTGGAACCCGGGTAGCAATCAGCCCCAGCATTTT
few	TRBV6-1	TRBD1	TRBJ2-7	CARRTGGHEQYF	TGTGCCAGGAGGACAGGGGGGCACGAGCAGTACTTC
-	TRBV5-4	-	TRBJ1-1	CASSLDRNTEAFF	TGTGCCAGCAGCTTGGATCGGAACACTGAAGCTTTCTTT
-	TRBV27	TRBD1	TRBJ1-5	CASSSGTDNNQPQHF	TGTGCCAGCAGTTCCGGGACAGACAACAATCAGCCCCAGCATTTT
-	TRBV18	-	TRBJ1-1	CASSPAHTNTEAFF	TGTGCCAGCTCACCGGCTCACACAAACACTGAAGCTTTCTTT
-	TRBV5-6	-	TRBJ2-1	CASSSDTAHEQFF	TGTGCCAGCAGCTCAGACACAGCCCATGAGCAGTTCTTC
-	TRBV5-1	-	TRBJ2-1	CASSRGGYEQFF	TGCGCCAGCAGCAGAGGTGGGTATGAGCAGTTCTTC
-	TRBV6-5	-	TRBJ2-1	CASSFRRTNYNEQFF	TGTGCCAGCAGTTTCCGAAGGACTAACTACAATGAGCAGTTCTTC
-	TRBV5-4	TRBD2	TRBJ2-3	CASSRWLAGGGGADTQYF	TGTGCCAGCAGCCGCTGGCTAGCGGGCGGAGGCGGGGCAGATACGCAGTATTTT
once	TRBV19	-	TRBJ2-3	CASSTPISSESTDTQYF	TGTGCCAGTAGTACGCCTATTTCTAGCGAAAGTACAGATACGCAGTATTTT
once	TRBV2	-	TRBJ1-2	CASSEAVGQDPYGYTF	TGTGCCAGCAGTGAAGCCGTGGGGCAGGACCCCTATGGCTACACCTTC
once	TRBV6-1	-	TRBJ1-5	CASSAVPYNQPQHF	TGTGCCAGCAGTGCGGTCCCCTACAATCAGCCCCAGCATTTT
-	TRBV19	-	TRBJ1-2	CASSIPTVTNYGYTF	TGTGCCAGTAGTATCCCCACGGTGACTAACTATGGCTACACCTTC
-	TRBV10-3	-	TRBJ2-1	CAISESGGNEQFF	TGTGCCATCAGTGAGTCGGGGGGAAATGAGCAGTTCTTC
few	TRBV4-2	-	TRBJ1-4	CASSQAGPFPYLKLFF	TGTGCCAGCAGCCAAGCTGGTCCGTTTCCGTACTTAAAACTGTTTTTT
once	TRBV21-1	-	TRBJ1-2	CASSKGTGGINYGYTF	TGTGCCAGCAGCAAAGGGACAGGGGGAATAAACTATGGCTACACCTTC
-	TRBV4-1	TRBD1	TRBJ2-2	CASSQGQGVGTGELFF	TGCGCCAGCAGCCAAGGACAGGGGGTTGGCACCGGGGAGCTGTTTTTT
-	TRBV4-2	TRBD2	TRBJ2-3	CASSKQTSGGTDTQYF	TGTGCCAGCAGCAAACAGACTAGCGGGGGTACAGATACGCAGTATTTT
-	TRBV30	-	TRBJ2-7	CAWSVGTFSYEQYF	TGTGCCTGGAGCGTCGGGACTTTCTCCTACGAGCAGTACTTC
-	TRBV9	-	TRBJ1-5	CASSVGGVSNQPQHF	TGTGCCAGCAGCGTCGGGGGGGTCAGCAATCAGCCCCAGCATTTT
-	TRBV28	-	TRBJ2-5	CASSSHATGAQETQYF	TGTGCCAGCAGTTCCCATGCGACAGGAGCCCAAGAGACCCAGTACTTC
-	TRBV7-2	TRBD1	TRBJ2-7	CASSLSAGGAGEQYF	TGTGCCAGCAGCTTATCGGCAGGGGGCGCGGGTGAGCAGTACTTC
-	TRBV5-4	TRBD1	TRBJ2-7	CASSLNAATGYEQYF	TGTGCCAGCAGCTTGAATGCGGCGACAGGGTACGAGCAGTACTTC
-	TRBV19	-	TRBJ2-5	CASITPGVQETQYF	TGTGCCAGTATCACTCCGGGAGTTCAAGAGACCCAGTACTTC
-	TRBV28	TRBD2	TRBJ2-3	CASREGAGVPDTQYF	TGTGCCAGCAGGGAGGGAGCGGGAGTACCAGATACGCAGTATTTT
once	TRBV29-1	-	TRBJ2-5	CSVEQGYGETQYF	TGCAGCGTTGAACAGGGCTACGGGGAGACCCAGTACTTC
-	TRBV5-1	-	TRBJ1-5	CASSLATGLNQPQHF	TGCGCCAGCAGCTTGGCGACAGGATTAAATCAGCCCCAGCATTTT
-	TRBV28	-	TRBJ1-5	CASSPENSNQPQHF	TGTGCCAGCAGTCCGGAGAATAGCAATCAGCCCCAGCATTTT